Listed here are 10 T cell receptor beta chains from one sample, sequenced in a study of T-cell memory formation after mild COVID-19. MiXCR, run by TCRdb on the 5' RACE reads, gives a single entry per CDR3 protein. The sample lists under 250,000 distinct CDR3 sequences, just over 15% seen once, with 2.1% in the top ten. The sample consisted of PBMCs or a T cell subset sorted from them (not recorded which). The receptors originated from an adult woman who had mild COVID-19 (a few samples of this study predate the infection). Cell type and time point are not known.

The table lists this clonotype with a few counts. V usage is TRBV5-1 and J usage is TRBJ2-7, with 7 positions matching TRBD2. The CDR3 totals 15 residues. Germline V gives CDR1 SGHRS, CDR2 YFSETQ. J gave up 2 bases and V 4 bases, and 9 bases lay outside the gene matches. CDR3 DNA: TGCGCCAGCAGCCCCCAAGCGGGGAGCACCTACGAGCAGTACTTC. The encoded protein is CASSPQAGSTYEQYF.

This clonotype was detected only a few times. The chain links TRBV5-6 to TRBJ1-1, with D maybe TRBD1 (5 bases). Germline V gene data show CDR1 as SGHDT and CDR2 as YYEEEE. Trimming stripped 3 bases from V and 5 bases from J, with 17 bases between. CDR3 length equals 15 residues. CDR3 nucleotide sequence: TGTGCCAGCAGCTCGTTGGGTCGGGGGGAGACTGAAGCTTTCTTT. This encodes CASSSLGRGETEAFF.

This clonotype showed up just a few times. The chain has TRBV3-1 and TRBJ2-1, with 8 bases that match TRBD2. The germline CDR1 and CDR2 sequences are LGHDT and YNNKEL (reference sequence). Losses at the gene ends were 2 bases for V and 7 bases for J; bases not matched to a gene: 10. The CDR3 spans 16 residues. CDR3 nucleotides: TGTGCCAGCAGCCAACCACCGGGACTAGTAGGTAATGAGCAGTTCTTC. It specifies CASSQPPGLVGNEQFF.

This clonotype was seen a few times. This chain uses TRBV3-1 with TRBJ2-1, with 7 bases matching TRBD2. In germline, CDR1 is LGHDT, CDR2 YNNKEL (reference sequence). J gave up 3 bases and V 0 bases, and 14 bases lay outside the gene matches. The CDR3 runs 19 residues. The CDR3 DNA reads as TGTGCCAGCAGCCAAGAATCCCTCTCCCCCGGGACTAACTACAATGAGCAGTTCTTC. It yields the protein CASSQESLSPGTNYNEQFF.

This clonotype was counted many times. The chain links TRBV12-3 or TRBV12-4 to TRBJ1-5; 11 bases line up with TRBD1. The CDR3 is 16 residues long. V was clipped by 6 bases and J by 4 bases; unmatched bases: 8. CDR3 protein: CASSPVRDRGNQPQHF. The DNA of the CDR3 is TGTGCCAGCAGCCCCGTCCGGGACAGGGGGAATCAGCCCCAGCATTTT.

The chain links TRBV30 to TRBJ2-7; 10 positions match TRBD1. Trimming cost V 1 base and J 5 bases; bases outside gene matches: 8. Germline assignment: CDR1 GTSNPN and CDR2 SVGIG (reference sequence). The CDR3 loop spans 15 amino acids. Here the CDR3 DNA reads TGTGCCTGGAGTGGTCCGGGACAGGGGATCGACGAGCAGTACTTC. Amino acids: CAWSGPGQGIDEQYF.

V and J are TRBV7-8 and TRBJ2-1; TRBD2 matches at 8 bases. This CDR3 has 17 amino acids. Germline V CDR1 and CDR2: SGHVS, FQNEAQ. J was trimmed by 3 bases and V by 5 bases; bases with no gene match: 12. CDR3 sequence (DNA): TGTGCCAGCAGCCTCATCCTTAGTAGCGGGGACTACAATGAGCAGTTCTTC. Protein: CASSLILSSGDYNEQFF. Filled out from reference TRBV7-8 and TRBJ2-1, the complete variable domain reads GAGVSQSPRYKVAKRGQDVALRCDPISGHVSLFWYQQALGQGPEFLTYFQNEAQLDKSGLPSDRFFAERPEGSVSTLKIQRTQQEDSAVYLCASSLILSSGDYNEQFFGPGTRLTVL.

This chain joins TRBV10-3 and TRBJ1-4; D is undetermined. The V end was cut by 0 bases, the J end by 8 bases, with 4 bases between. There are 12 residues in the CDR3. CDR1 is ENHRY and CDR2 is SYGVKD in the germline V gene. The CDR3 protein is CAISESNEKLFF. In nucleotides, the CDR3 is TGTGCCATCAGTGAGTCGAACGAAAAACTGTTTTTT.

This clonotype was observed a few times. This chain joins TRBV12-3 or TRBV12-4 and TRBJ1-5; D not resolved. The CDR3 runs 13 residues. Trimming pared 6 bases from V and 5 bases from J, leaving 11 bases between. The CDR3: CASSPRVDQPQHF. CDR3 coding DNA: TGTGCCAGCAGCCCTAGGGTAGATCAGCCCCAGCATTTT.

This chain joins TRBV29-1 and TRBJ1-2; D unresolved. Germline CDR1 reads SQVTM; CDR2 reads ANQGSEA. V shed 3 bases and J shed 8 bases, with 10 bases lying between them. The CDR3 runs to 11 residues. CDR3 sequence reads: CSVDRTGGYTF. The DNA for the CDR3 is TGCAGCGTTGATAGGACCGGCGGCTACACCTTC. The variable domain in full, with the rest retrieved from reference TRBV29-1 and TRBJ1-2, is SAVISQKPSRDICQRGTSLTIQCQVDSQVTMMFWYRQQPGQSLTLIATANQGSEATYESGFVIDKFPISRPNLTFSTLTVSNMSPEDSSIYLCSVDRTGGYTFGSGTRLTVV.